The text below deals with one TCR beta chain. What it binds is unknown. This entry belongs to a study of read filtering for tumor transcriptome and immune sequencing. Study-wide context: Whole-transcriptome libraries were prepared after DNase treatment. Findings of the study overall: Sorted CD138-negative bone marrow cells were not purified T cells.

Molecular barcoded adaptors covering alpha/delta and beta/gamma chains were used on about 0.4 ug RNA. TCRdb independently ran MiXCR on the reads; one entry per CDR3 protein. The data show about 90,000 distinct CDR3 sequences, around 12% seen once. This CDR3 spans 13 amino acids. The germline V gene encodes CDR1 SQVTM and CDR2 ANQGSEA. J was trimmed by 5 bases and V by 1 base; bases with no gene match: 3. Sequenced input: a population of CD138-negative cells sorted from bone marrow. The sequence came from a donor aged 40 or older with multiple myeloma. The chain is built from TRBV29-1 and TRBJ1-1; 8 bases agree with TRBD1. The chain's CDR3 is CSVEGTGWTEAFF. CDR3 bases: TGCAGCGTTGAAGGGACAGGGTGGACTGAAGCTTTCTTT.